A selection of T cell receptor beta chains follows, all from one sample in a study of T cells expressing NK-cell markers. TCRdb reprocessed the 5' RACE reads, keeping one entry per CDR3 protein, no DNA. The sample includes hundreds of thousands of distinct CDR3 sequences. Input material: blood T cells: a sorted CD56 or NKG2C T cell subset, CD4+ or CD8+ T cells, or bulk PBMC T cells (not recorded which). These receptors were collected from a man aged 18 to 69 in good health. Both conserved end residues are part of each CDR3. Fields, in order: CDR3 protein, V gene, J gene.

CDR3 protein: CASSRQHGEKLFF
V gene: TRBV3-1
J gene: TRBJ1-4

CDR3 protein: CASSLVGLEEQYF
V gene: TRBV5-1
J gene: TRBJ2-7

CDR3 protein: CASSATGMAADTQYF
V gene: TRBV9
J gene: TRBJ2-3

CDR3 protein: CASSYYGGNQPQHF
V gene: TRBV6-2/TRBV6-3
J gene: TRBJ1-5

CDR3 protein: CSATDRAVSTEAFF
V gene: TRBV20-1
J gene: TRBJ1-1

CDR3 protein: CASSFSSTSTDTQYF
V gene: TRBV7-6
J gene: TRBJ2-3

CDR3 protein: CASSLVSGSRTGNTIYF
V gene: TRBV7-8
J gene: TRBJ1-3

CDR3 protein: CASSPPGAVQNTEAFF
V gene: TRBV18
J gene: TRBJ1-1

CDR3 protein: CASSLMVAGVLNTGELFF
V gene: TRBV5-1
J gene: TRBJ2-2

CDR3 protein: CASSLPGQGGGETQYF
V gene: TRBV5-1
J gene: TRBJ2-5

CDR3 protein: CSARHYGDTGELFF
V gene: TRBV20-1
J gene: TRBJ2-2

CDR3 protein: CASSAPGQGPGDKPATNEKLFF
V gene: TRBV2
J gene: TRBJ1-4

CDR3 protein: CASSSGPPDQPQHF
V gene: TRBV6-5
J gene: TRBJ1-5

CDR3 protein: CASSAGGAGGGYNEQFF
V gene: TRBV28
J gene: TRBJ2-1

CDR3 protein: CASSLGIGTGGQETQYF
V gene: TRBV6-1
J gene: TRBJ2-5

CDR3 protein: CASGASGRFYGYTF
V gene: TRBV12-3/TRBV12-4
J gene: TRBJ1-2

CDR3 protein: CSAITGGAGTDTQYF
V gene: TRBV20-1
J gene: TRBJ2-3

CDR3 protein: CASSRENYGYTF
V gene: TRBV11-2
J gene: TRBJ1-2

CDR3 protein: CAISEQGTPQETQYF
V gene: TRBV10-3
J gene: TRBJ2-5

CDR3 protein: CASSQRSLPENEQFF
V gene: TRBV4-1
J gene: TRBJ2-1

CDR3 protein: CASSLQGRSTDTQYF
V gene: TRBV6-5
J gene: TRBJ2-3

CDR3 protein: CASSLTTSGAADTQYF
V gene: TRBV5-1
J gene: TRBJ2-3

CDR3 protein: CASSRDGHTTQYF
V gene: TRBV7-6
J gene: TRBJ2-5

CDR3 protein: CSVGGRGGAMNTEAFF
V gene: TRBV29-1
J gene: TRBJ1-1